The T cell receptor (beta chain) described here comes from a study of cytomegalovirus exposure and HLA in healthy donors. Study information: The 100 to 150 validation repertoires matched the roughly 700 first-cohort repertoires in platform, a later analysis reported. Study-level points and caveats: Cytomegalovirus-associated status was assigned to around 160 TCR beta chains. Cytomegalovirus status, reportedly, was diagnosed with high specificity and sensitivity by the classifier.

Remarks on this clone: Its cognate antigen is unknown.

Assay used: immunoSEQ multiplex PCR; TCRdb lists only in-frame clones, some missing. The table lists 150,000 or so clones, less than 90% of them singletons, with roughly 10% in the top ten. The clonotype was recovered from a man aged 25-40 years in good health and CMV-seropositive. The sequencing sample was made of PBMCs.

The CDR3 sequence: CASSSPPLADSYEQYF. The CDR3 DNA sequence: TGTGCCAGCAGTTCCCCGCCCCTAGCGGATTCCTACGAGCAGTACTTC. The V call is TRBV6-6, the J call TRBJ2-7; the match to TRBD2 covers 7 bases. The ends lost 4 bases at V and 1 base at J; junction bases unmatched: 10. The CDR3 runs to 16 residues. Germline V gene lookup returns CDR1 MNHNY and CDR2 SVGAGI (reference sequence).